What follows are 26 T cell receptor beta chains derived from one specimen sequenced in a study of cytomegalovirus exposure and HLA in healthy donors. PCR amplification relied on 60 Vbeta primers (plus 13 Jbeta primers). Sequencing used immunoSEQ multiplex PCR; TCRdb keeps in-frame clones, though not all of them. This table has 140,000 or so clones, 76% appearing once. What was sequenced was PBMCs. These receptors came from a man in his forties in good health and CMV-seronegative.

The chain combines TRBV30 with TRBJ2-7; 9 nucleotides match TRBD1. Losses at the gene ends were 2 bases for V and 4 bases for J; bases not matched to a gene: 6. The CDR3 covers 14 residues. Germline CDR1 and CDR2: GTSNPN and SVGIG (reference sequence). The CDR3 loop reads CAWSPDRGSYEQYF. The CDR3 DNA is TGTGCCTGGAGTCCGGACAGGGGTAGTTACGAGCAGTACTTC. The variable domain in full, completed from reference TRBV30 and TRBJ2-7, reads SQTIHQWPATLVQPVGSPLSLECTVEGTSNPNLYWYRQAAGRGLQLLFYSVGIGQISSEVPQNLSASRPQDRQFILSSKKLLLSDSGFYLCAWSPDRGSYEQYFGPGTRLTVT.

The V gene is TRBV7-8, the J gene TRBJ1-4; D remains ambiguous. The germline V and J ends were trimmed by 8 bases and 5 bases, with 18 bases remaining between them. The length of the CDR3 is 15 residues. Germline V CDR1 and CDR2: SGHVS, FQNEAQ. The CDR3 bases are TGTGCCAGCGGACCGGGGAGAACTGGGAATGAAAAACTGTTTTTT. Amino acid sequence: CASGPGRTGNEKLFF.

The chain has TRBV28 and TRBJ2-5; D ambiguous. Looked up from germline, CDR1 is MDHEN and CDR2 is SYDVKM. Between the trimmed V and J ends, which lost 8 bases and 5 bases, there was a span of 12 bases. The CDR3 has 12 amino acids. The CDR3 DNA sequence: TGTGCCAGCTGGAGATTTATGGAGACCCAGTACTTC. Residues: CASWRFMETQYF.

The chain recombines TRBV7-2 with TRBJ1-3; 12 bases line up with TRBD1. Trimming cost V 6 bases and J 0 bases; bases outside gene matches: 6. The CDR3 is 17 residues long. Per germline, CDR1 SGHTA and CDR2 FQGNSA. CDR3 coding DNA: TGTGCCAGCAGGCGGGACAGGGGGCGAGGCTCTGGAAACACCATATATTTT. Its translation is CASRRDRGRGSGNTIYF.

As DNA, the CDR3 is TGCGCCAGCAGCTTGGACGTGGGAGTTACAGATACGCAGTATTTT. Its protein is CASSLDVGVTDTQYF. The V gene is TRBV5-1, the J gene TRBJ2-3; possible D gene TRBD2, 5 bases. V was pared by 0 bases and J by 3 bases, with 11 bases between. CDR3 length: 15 residues. Germline V gene sequence: CDR1 SGHRS, CDR2 YFSETQ.

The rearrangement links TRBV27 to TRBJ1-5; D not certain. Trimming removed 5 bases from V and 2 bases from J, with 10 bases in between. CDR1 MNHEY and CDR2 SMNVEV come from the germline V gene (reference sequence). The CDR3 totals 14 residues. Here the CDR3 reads CASSALGGNQPQHF. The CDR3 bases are TGTGCCAGCAGTGCCCTAGGAGGCAATCAGCCCCAGCATTTT.

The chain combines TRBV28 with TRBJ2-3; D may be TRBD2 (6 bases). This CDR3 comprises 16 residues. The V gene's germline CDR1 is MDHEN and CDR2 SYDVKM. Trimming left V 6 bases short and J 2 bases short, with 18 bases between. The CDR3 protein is CASSGIERVYTDTQYF. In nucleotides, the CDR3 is TGTGCCAGCAGCGGAATAGAGCGGGTCTACACAGATACGCAGTATTTT.

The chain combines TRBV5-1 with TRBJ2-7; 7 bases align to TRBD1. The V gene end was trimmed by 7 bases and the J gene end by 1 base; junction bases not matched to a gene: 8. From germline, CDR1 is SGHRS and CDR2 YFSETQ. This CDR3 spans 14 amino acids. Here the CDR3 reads CASARDSSSYEQYF. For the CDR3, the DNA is TGCGCCAGCGCACGGGACAGTTCTTCCTACGAGCAGTACTTC.

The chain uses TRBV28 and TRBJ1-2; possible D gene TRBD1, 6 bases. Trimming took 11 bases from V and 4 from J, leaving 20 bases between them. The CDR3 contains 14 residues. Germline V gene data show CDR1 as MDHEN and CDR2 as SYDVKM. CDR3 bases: TGTGCCGTAAATCAGGGCAGGACAGTCTATGGCTACACCTTC. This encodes CAVNQGRTVYGYTF.

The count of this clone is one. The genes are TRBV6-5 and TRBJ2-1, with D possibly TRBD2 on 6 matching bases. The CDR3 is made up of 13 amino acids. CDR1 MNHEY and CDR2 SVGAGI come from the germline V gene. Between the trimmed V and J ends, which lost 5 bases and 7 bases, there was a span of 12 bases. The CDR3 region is CASSPGGANEQFF. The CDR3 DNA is TGTGCCAGCAGTCCCGGAGGGGCAAATGAGCAGTTCTTC.

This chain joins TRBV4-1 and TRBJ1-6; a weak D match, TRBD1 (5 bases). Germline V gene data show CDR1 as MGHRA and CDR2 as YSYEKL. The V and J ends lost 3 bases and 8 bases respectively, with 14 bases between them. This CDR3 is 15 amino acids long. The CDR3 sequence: CASSHDVRADSPLHF. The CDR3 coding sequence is TGCGCCAGCAGCCACGACGTCAGGGCTGATTCACCCCTCCACTTT.

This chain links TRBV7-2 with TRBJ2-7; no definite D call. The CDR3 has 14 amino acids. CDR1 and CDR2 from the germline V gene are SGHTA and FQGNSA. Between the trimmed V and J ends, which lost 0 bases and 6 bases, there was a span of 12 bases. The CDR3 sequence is CASSLAPFLSEQYF. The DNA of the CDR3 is TGTGCCAGCAGCTTAGCTCCCTTTCTCTCCGAGCAGTACTTC.

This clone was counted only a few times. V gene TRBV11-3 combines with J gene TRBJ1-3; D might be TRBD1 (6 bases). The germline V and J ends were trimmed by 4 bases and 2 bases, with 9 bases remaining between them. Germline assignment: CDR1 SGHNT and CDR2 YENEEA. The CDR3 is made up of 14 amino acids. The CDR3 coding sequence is TGTGCCAGCAGCTCACGGACAGCTGGAAACACCATATATTTT. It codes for CASSSRTAGNTIYF.

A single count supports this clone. The CDR3: CASSDGTSGDREFF. The CDR3 DNA is TGTGCCAGCAGCGATGGGACTAGCGGGGATAGGGAGTTCTTC. This sequence joins TRBV5-4 and TRBJ2-1, with TRBD2 identical over 13 bases. The V gene end was trimmed by 4 bases and the J gene end by 14 bases; junction bases not matched to a gene: 9. CDR1 and CDR2 from the germline V gene are SGHNT and YYREEE (reference sequence). The CDR3 contains 14 residues.

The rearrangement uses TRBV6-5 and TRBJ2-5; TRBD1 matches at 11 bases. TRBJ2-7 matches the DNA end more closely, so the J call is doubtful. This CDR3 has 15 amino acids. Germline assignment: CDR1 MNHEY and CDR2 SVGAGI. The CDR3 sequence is CASSYRDRGSYEQYF. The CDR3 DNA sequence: TGTGCCAGCAGTTACCGGGACAGGGGGTCCTACGAGCAGTACTTC.

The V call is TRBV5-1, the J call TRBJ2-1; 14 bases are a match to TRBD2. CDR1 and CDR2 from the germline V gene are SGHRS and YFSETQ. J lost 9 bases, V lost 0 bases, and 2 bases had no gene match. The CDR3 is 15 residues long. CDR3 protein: CASSLGGLAGVEQFF. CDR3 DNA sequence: TGCGCCAGCAGCTTGGGGGGACTAGCGGGGGTTGAGCAGTTCTTC. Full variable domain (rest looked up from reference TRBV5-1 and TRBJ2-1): KAGVTQTPRYLIKTRGQQVTLSCSPISGHRSVSWYQQTPGQGLQFLFEYFSETQRNKGNFPGRFSGRQFSNSRSEMNVSTLELGDSALYLCASSLGGLAGVEQFFGPGTRLTVL.

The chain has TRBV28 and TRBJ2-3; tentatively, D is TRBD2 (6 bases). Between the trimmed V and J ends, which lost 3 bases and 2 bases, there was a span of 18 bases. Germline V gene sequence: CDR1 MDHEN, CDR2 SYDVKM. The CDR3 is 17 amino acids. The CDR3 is CASSLPLSRDSTDTQYF. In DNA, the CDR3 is TGTGCCAGCAGTTTGCCTCTTTCCCGGGACTCCACAGATACGCAGTATTTT.

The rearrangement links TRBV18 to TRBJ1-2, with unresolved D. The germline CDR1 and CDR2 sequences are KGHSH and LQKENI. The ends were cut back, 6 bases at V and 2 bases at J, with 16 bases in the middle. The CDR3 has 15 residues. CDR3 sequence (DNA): TGTGCCAGCTCCCCGGGATCGGGGTCCAACTATGGCTACACCTTC. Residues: CASSPGSGSNYGYTF.

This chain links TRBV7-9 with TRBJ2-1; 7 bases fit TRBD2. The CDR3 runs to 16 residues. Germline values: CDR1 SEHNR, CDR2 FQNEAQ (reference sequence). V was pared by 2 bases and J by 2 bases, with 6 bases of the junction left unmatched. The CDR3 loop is CASSLSREGPYNEQFF. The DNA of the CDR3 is TGTGCCAGCAGCTTATCGAGGGAGGGCCCCTACAATGAGCAGTTCTTC. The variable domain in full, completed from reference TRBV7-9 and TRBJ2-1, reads DTGVSQNPRHKITKRGQNVTFRCDPISEHNRLYWYRQTLGQGPEFLTYFQNEAQLEKSRLLSDRFSAERPKGSFSTLEIQRTEQGDSAMYLCASSLSREGPYNEQFFGPGTRLTVL.

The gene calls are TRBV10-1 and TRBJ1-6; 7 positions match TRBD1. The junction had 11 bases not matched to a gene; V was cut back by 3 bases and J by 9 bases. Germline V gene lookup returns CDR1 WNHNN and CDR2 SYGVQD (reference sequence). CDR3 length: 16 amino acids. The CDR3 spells CASSEIGTDTISPLHF. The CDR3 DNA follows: TGCGCCAGCAGTGAAATAGGGACAGACACCATTTCACCCCTCCACTTT.

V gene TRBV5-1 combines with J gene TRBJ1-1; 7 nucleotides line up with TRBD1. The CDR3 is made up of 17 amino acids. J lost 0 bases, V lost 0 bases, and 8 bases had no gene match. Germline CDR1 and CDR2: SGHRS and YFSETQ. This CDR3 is CASSLAAQGGLNTEAFF. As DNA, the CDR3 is TGCGCCAGCAGCTTGGCCGCGCAGGGGGGATTGAACACTGAAGCTTTCTTT.

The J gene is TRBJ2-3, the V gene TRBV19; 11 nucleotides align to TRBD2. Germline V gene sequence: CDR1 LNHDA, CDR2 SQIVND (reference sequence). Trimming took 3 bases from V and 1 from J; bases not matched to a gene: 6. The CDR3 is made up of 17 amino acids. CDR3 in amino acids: CASSIRLAGFGTDTQYF. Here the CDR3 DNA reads TGTGCCAGTAGTATCCGACTAGCGGGATTCGGCACAGATACGCAGTATTTT.

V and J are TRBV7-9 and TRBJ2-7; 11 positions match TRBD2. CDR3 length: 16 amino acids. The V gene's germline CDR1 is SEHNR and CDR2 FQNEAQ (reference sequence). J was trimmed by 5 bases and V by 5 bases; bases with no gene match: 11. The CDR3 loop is CASSRALAGGGDEQYF. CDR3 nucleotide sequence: TGTGCCAGCAGCAGGGCTCTAGCGGGGGGAGGGGACGAGCAGTACTTC.

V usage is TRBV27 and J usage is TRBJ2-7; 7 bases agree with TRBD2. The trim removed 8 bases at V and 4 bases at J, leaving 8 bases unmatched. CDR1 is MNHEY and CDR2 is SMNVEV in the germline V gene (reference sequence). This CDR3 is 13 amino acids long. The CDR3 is CASGGPRGYEQYF. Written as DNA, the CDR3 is TGTGCCAGCGGGGGACCGCGGGGGTACGAGCAGTACTTC.

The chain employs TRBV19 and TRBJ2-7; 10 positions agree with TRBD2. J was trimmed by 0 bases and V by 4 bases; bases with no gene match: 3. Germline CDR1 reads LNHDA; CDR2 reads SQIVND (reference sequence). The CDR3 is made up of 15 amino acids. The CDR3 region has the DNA TGTGCCAGTAGTAACAGCGGGAGGGCCTCCTACGAGCAGTACTTC. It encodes CASSNSGRASYEQYF.

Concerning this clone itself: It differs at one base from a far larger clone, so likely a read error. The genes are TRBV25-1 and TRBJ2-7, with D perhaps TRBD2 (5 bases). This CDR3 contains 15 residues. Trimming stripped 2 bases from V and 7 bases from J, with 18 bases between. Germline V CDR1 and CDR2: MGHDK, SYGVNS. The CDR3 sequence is CASSETGGSYNEQYF. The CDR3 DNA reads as TGTGCCAGCAGTGAAACCGGAGGATCCTACAATGAGCAGTACTTC.